Each of the 31 T cell receptor beta chains below was sequenced from the same sample in a study of T cell responses to AZD1222 COVID-19 vaccine. Data came from immunoSEQ multiplex PCR; TCRdb stores just in-frame clones and leaves some out. The table includes over 110,000 clones, 92% detected once. Sequences were derived from peripheral blood, sampled on day 0 of AZD1222 vaccination. These receptor sequences come from an adult in good health.

This clone came up a few times. Within the sample, other DNA sequences also encode this same CDR3. J is TRBJ1-4 and V is TRBV28; D gene uncertain. Deletions cut 3 bases from V and 8 bases from J, with 7 bases between. The length of the CDR3 is 12 residues. Germline assignment: CDR1 MDHEN and CDR2 SYDVKM. CDR3 bases: TGTGCCAGCAGTTTTAGGGTGGAAAAACTGTTTTTT. This encodes CASSFRVEKLFF.

V is TRBV10-1 and J is TRBJ1-2; D is ambiguous. CDR1 is WNHNN, CDR2 SYGVQD, per germline (reference sequence). Trimming took 0 bases from V and 4 from J, leaving 30 bases between them. The CDR3 contains 21 residues. CDR3 DNA: TGCGCCAGCAGTGAGTCAATCCTACCCCCGGAAGACCATGGGAGCACCTATGGCTACACCTTC. It codes for CASSESILPPEDHGSTYGYTF.

The V gene is TRBV27, the J gene TRBJ2-1, with unresolved D. CDR1 and CDR2 from the germline V gene are MNHEY and SMNVEV (reference sequence). The V gene lost 7 bases and the J gene lost 6 bases, with 13 bases spanning the gap. There are 13 residues in the CDR3. The CDR3 DNA sequence: TGTGCCAGCACTCTAGGGCGTGGCAATGAGCAGTTCTTC. It translates to CASTLGRGNEQFF.

J is TRBJ2-7 and V is TRBV14, with 8 bases aligning to TRBD2. In germline, CDR1 is SGHDN, CDR2 FVKESK. With V trimmed by 1 base and J by 1 base, 9 bases remained unmatched. The CDR3 is made up of 17 amino acids. In DNA, the CDR3 is TGTGCCAGCAGCCAAGCCCCCCGGGGGGGAGTGTCCTACGAGCAGTACTTC. Protein: CASSQAPRGGVSYEQYF.

The chain combines TRBV7-3 with TRBJ1-1; 8 nucleotides align to TRBD1. Per germline, CDR1 SGHTA and CDR2 FQGTGA. With V trimmed by 2 bases and J by 2 bases, 1 base remained unmatched. The CDR3 contains 14 residues. CDR3 region: CASSLAGGNTEAFF. Written as DNA, the CDR3 is TGTGCCAGCAGCTTAGCAGGGGGCAACACTGAAGCTTTCTTT.

This chain uses TRBV7-9 with TRBJ2-1; 8 positions agree with TRBD2. The germline CDR1 and CDR2 sequences are SEHNR and FQNEAQ (reference sequence). This CDR3 is 16 amino acids long. V was pared by 5 bases and J by 4 bases, with 10 bases of the junction left unmatched. In nucleotides, the CDR3 is TGTGCCAGCAGCCTGGCGGGGACTAGGTTTTACAATGAGCAGTTCTTC. Its protein is CASSLAGTRFYNEQFF.

The chain combines TRBV19 with TRBJ1-2; no clear D. Germline V gene sequence: CDR1 LNHDA, CDR2 SQIVND (reference sequence). Trimming left V 3 bases short and J 5 bases short, with 7 bases between. This CDR3 has 12 amino acids. The CDR3 DNA follows: TGTGCCAGTAGTATTAACACGTATGGCTACACCTTC. Protein product: CASSINTYGYTF.

This clone appeared once. The rearrangement uses TRBV6-2 or TRBV6-3 and TRBJ2-5; possible D gene TRBD2, 6 bases. V gave up 4 bases and J gave up 2 bases, with 14 bases separating them. This CDR3 is 15 amino acids long. The germline V gene has CDR1 MNHEY and CDR2 SVGEGT. The CDR3 DNA reads as TGTGCCAGCAGTTCGGCGGGAAGGCAACAAGAGACCCAGTACTTC. This encodes CASSSAGRQQETQYF.

This clone was observed a single time. The CDR3 nucleotides are TGTGCCAGCAGCCCCCCCCCGGGACTAGCCACAGATACGCAGTATTTT. This codes for CASSPPPGLATDTQYF. The rearrangement uses TRBV11-2 and TRBJ2-3; 9 positions agree with TRBD2. CDR3 size: 16 residues. The junction had 8 bases not matched to a gene; V was cut back by 5 bases and J by 2 bases. Germline V lookup: CDR1 SGHAT, CDR2 FQNNGV.

This chain uses TRBV4-3 with TRBJ1-3, with D unresolved. The CDR3 consists of 16 residues. From germline, CDR1 is LGHNA and CDR2 YSLEER. V lost 3 bases and J lost 0, with 12 bases in between. CDR3 residues: CASSQTGGPSGNTIYF. In DNA, the CDR3 is TGCGCCAGCAGCCAGACCGGAGGGCCCTCTGGAAACACCATATATTTT.

The chain is built from TRBV28 and TRBJ2-1; no firm D call. Germline loops: CDR1 MDHEN, CDR2 SYDVKM. There are 15 residues in the CDR3. Between the trimmed V and J ends, which lost 10 bases and 2 bases, there was a span of 18 bases. CDR3 DNA sequence: TGTGCCACCAATAGTTTAGGCGTGACCTACAATGAGCAGTTCTTC. It encodes CATNSLGVTYNEQFF.

The chain employs TRBV18 and TRBJ1-1, with D perhaps TRBD1 (6 bases). Trimming took 0 bases from V and 3 from J, leaving 11 bases between them. Germline loops: CDR1 KGHSH, CDR2 LQKENI. CDR3 length: 15 amino acids. The CDR3: CASSPPSGGHTEAFF. Written as DNA, the CDR3 is TGTGCCAGCTCACCACCGTCGGGGGGGCACACTGAAGCTTTCTTT. Combining the CDR3 with reference TRBV18 and TRBJ1-1 gives the whole variable domain NAGVMQNPRHLVRRRGQEARLRCSPMKGHSHVYWYRQLPEEGLKFMVYLQKENIIDESGMPKERFSAEFPKEGPSILRIQQVVRGDSAAYFCASSPPSGGHTEAFFGQGTRLTVV.

J is TRBJ1-2 and V is TRBV21-1; the DNA was not compared with TRBD1, the D call given in the table. TRBV21-1 is a pseudogene. This CDR3 spans 16 amino acids. This CDR3 is CASTCQGTGMGYGYTF. In DNA form, the CDR3 reads TGTGCCAGCACCTGCCAGGGGACAGGGATGGGGTATGGCTACACCTTC.

This chain connects TRBV7-6 to TRBJ2-7; the match to TRBD2 covers 10 bases. Germline CDR1 SGHVS, CDR2 FNYEAQ. Trimming took 5 bases from V and 5 from J; bases not matched to a gene: 6. The CDR3 sequence is 14 residues long. In DNA, the CDR3 is TGTGCCAGCAGCCCGGGGACTAGCGTGGACGAGCAGTACTTC. Translating it yields CASSPGTSVDEQYF. Complete variable domain (other parts from reference TRBV7-6 and TRBJ2-7): GAGVSQSPRYKVTKRGQDVALRCDPISGHVSLYWYRQALGQGPEFLTYFNYEAQQDKSGLPNDRFSAERPEGSISTLTIQRTEQRDSAMYRCASSPGTSVDEQYFGPGTRLTVT.

The chain recombines TRBV30 with TRBJ1-3, with TRBD1 as a possible D gene (6 bases). This CDR3 is built from 15 residues. V lost 5 bases and J lost 1, with 15 bases in between. Germline CDR1 reads GTSNPN; CDR2 reads SVGIG (reference sequence). CDR3 in amino acids: CAWGRGAGSGNTIYF. The CDR3 DNA follows: TGTGCCTGGGGAAGGGGGGCGGGGTCTGGAAACACCATATATTTT.

This clone occurred once. This sequence joins TRBV6-6 and TRBJ1-5; weak D call: TRBD1 (5 bases). Trimming removed 3 bases from V and 4 bases from J, with 13 bases in between. This CDR3 is 15 amino acids long. Germline V CDR1 and CDR2: MNHNY, SVGAGI (reference sequence). The CDR3 loop reads CASSYTRGGNQPQHF. In nucleotides, the CDR3 is TGTGCCAGCAGTTATACCCGCGGGGGGAATCAGCCCCAGCATTTT.

The chain joins TRBV4-3 to TRBJ2-2; D is undetermined. Germline CDR1 is LGHNA and CDR2 is YSLEER. Trimming stripped 1 base from V and 0 bases from J, with 12 bases between. The CDR3 length is 17 residues. The DNA for the CDR3 is TGCGCCAGCAGCCAAGGCGGTGGGCCGTCGAACACCGGGGAGCTGTTTTTT. Translation gives CASSQGGGPSNTGELFF.

V gene TRBV30 combines with J gene TRBJ1-5, with 8 positions matching TRBD1. Germline V gene lookup returns CDR1 GTSNPN and CDR2 SVGIG (reference sequence). V gave up 4 bases and J gave up 4 bases; unmatched junction bases: 9. The CDR3 extends over 15 amino acids. The CDR3 loop reads CAWNDRGRLNQPQHF. The CDR3 DNA sequence: TGTGCCTGGAATGACAGGGGTCGCCTAAATCAGCCCCAGCATTTT.

The rearrangement links TRBV2 to TRBJ2-3; D ambiguous. CDR1 is SNHLY, CDR2 FYNNEI, per germline. This CDR3 has 12 residues. V lost 6 bases, J lost 4 bases, and 8 bases lay in between. DNA of the CDR3: TGTGCCAGCAGCTTCCTGGCAGATACGCAGTATTTT. Translating gives CASSFLADTQYF. Variable domain in full (rest from reference TRBV2 and TRBJ2-3): EPEVTQTPSHQVTQMGQEVILRCVPISNHLYFYWYRQILGQKVEFLVSFYNNEISEKSEIFDDQFSVERPDGSNFTLKIRSTKLEDSAMYFCASSFLADTQYFGPGTRLTVL.

The rearrangement uses TRBV7-6 and TRBJ2-7; the match to TRBD1 covers 7 bases. CDR1 SGHVS and CDR2 FNYEAQ come from the germline V gene. The V gene end was trimmed by 2 bases and the J gene end by 0 bases; junction bases not matched to a gene: 10. This CDR3 is 17 amino acids long. CDR3: CASSLRPSRDSSYEQYF. CDR3 DNA sequence: TGTGCCAGCAGCTTACGGCCCTCGAGGGACAGCTCCTACGAGCAGTACTTC.

The V call is TRBV12-5, the J call TRBJ2-7; D is ambiguous. This CDR3 contains 12 residues. V gave up 0 bases and J gave up 5 bases, with 5 bases separating them. CDR1 and CDR2 (germline): LGHNT, FRNRAP. CDR3 in amino acids: CASGLVGNEQYF. The CDR3 DNA reads TGTGCTAGTGGTTTGGTAGGAAACGAGCAGTACTTC.

The chain carries TRBV7-9 and TRBJ2-3; TRBD2 agrees at 7 bases. CDR1 is SEHNR and CDR2 is FQNEAQ in the germline V gene (reference sequence). This CDR3 contains 17 residues. J lost 4 bases, V lost 2 bases, and 12 bases had no gene match. Here the CDR3 DNA reads TGTGCCAGCAGCTTACCTCGGACTAGTTCCACCTCAGATACGCAGTATTTT. As protein: CASSLPRTSSTSDTQYF.

The chain employs TRBV12-5 and TRBJ1-5; D gene ambiguous. Germline lookup yields CDR1 LGHNT and CDR2 FRNRAP. The V end was cut by 3 bases, the J end by 4 bases, with 7 bases between. The CDR3 totals 13 residues. The CDR3 reads CASGFGPNQPQHF. The CDR3 DNA reads as TGTGCTAGTGGTTTCGGGCCTAATCAGCCCCAGCATTTT.

The chain has TRBV6-5 and TRBJ1-1; no definite D call. V lost 6 bases, J lost 1 base, and 12 bases lay in between. The CDR3 spans 14 residues. Germline-derived CDR1 and CDR2 are MNHEY and SVGAGI. As DNA, the CDR3 is TGTGCCAGCAGGATGGAAGGCAGGAACACTGAAGCTTTCTTT. It encodes CASRMEGRNTEAFF.

The chain couples TRBV28 to TRBJ1-1; TRBD1 matches at 7 bases. CDR1 is MDHEN, CDR2 SYDVKM, per germline. The length of the CDR3 is 16 residues. With V trimmed by 4 bases and J by 0 bases, 8 bases remained unmatched. The CDR3 nucleotides are TGTGCCAGCAGTTCTCTTTCCAGGGGGTTGAACACTGAAGCTTTCTTT. Residues: CASSSLSRGLNTEAFF.

The chain couples TRBV15 to TRBJ2-4; 12 bases line up with TRBD2. J was trimmed by 1 base and V by 0 bases; bases with no gene match: 10. Germline loops: CDR1 LNHNV, CDR2 YYDKDF (reference sequence). The CDR3 loop spans 20 amino acids. The CDR3 bases are TGTGCCACCAGCAGAGACACTAGCGGGAGGACCCGTTGGGCCAAAAACATTCAGTACTTC. It encodes CATSRDTSGRTRWAKNIQYF.

This rearrangement joins TRBV5-4 to TRBJ1-2, with D unclear. The V gene's germline CDR1 is SGHNT and CDR2 YYREEE (reference sequence). V dropped 4 bases and J dropped 2 bases, with 9 bases sitting between them. CDR3 length equals 13 residues. As DNA, the CDR3 is TGTGCCAGCAGCACAAGCCGGAACTATGGCTACACCTTC. Amino acid sequence: CASSTSRNYGYTF.

The chain uses TRBV6-5 and TRBJ2-2; D uncertain. CDR3 length equals 14 residues. The germline V and J ends were trimmed by 0 bases and 6 bases, with 8 bases remaining between them. CDR1 is MNHEY and CDR2 is SVGAGI in the germline V gene. CDR3 DNA sequence: TGTGCCAGCAGTTACTCGGTCGGGCCCGGGGAGCTGTTTTTT. Residues: CASSYSVGPGELFF.

The genes are TRBV28 and TRBJ1-5; 8 bases map to TRBD1. Trimming took 6 bases from V and 2 from J; bases not matched to a gene: 9. This CDR3 contains 16 residues. Looked up from germline, CDR1 is MDHEN and CDR2 is SYDVKM. For the CDR3, the DNA is TGTGCCAGCAGCACCTATACAGGGGGGCGCAATCAGCCCCAGCATTTT. It is translated as CASSTYTGGRNQPQHF. Variable domain in full (rest from reference TRBV28 and TRBJ1-5): DVKVTQSSRYLVKRTGEKVFLECVQDMDHENMFWYRQDPGLGLRLIYFSYDVKMKEKGDIPEGYSVSREKKERFSLILESASTNQTSMYLCASSTYTGGRNQPQHFGDGTRLSIL.

This chain connects TRBV10-2 to TRBJ1-2; D is ambiguous. Trimming removed 3 bases at V and 5 bases at J, with 10 bases between. CDR1 WSHSY and CDR2 SAAADI come from the germline V gene. The CDR3 has 13 residues. Written as DNA, the CDR3 is TGCGCCAGCAGTGAAGAGTCCCAATATGGCTACACCTTC. Residues: CASSEESQYGYTF.

In regard to this clone: A read error may produce the germline difference seen at one junction end. The gene calls are TRBV7-9 and TRBJ2-5, with 7 nucleotides matching TRBD2. The germline CDR1 and CDR2 sequences are SEHNR and FQNEAQ (reference sequence). The CDR3 consists of 12 residues. The DNA of the CDR3 is TGTGCCAGCAGCCCTATTACGCGGGAGAACCACTTC. Translation gives CASSPITRENHF. Full variable domain (remainder filled in from reference TRBV7-9 and TRBJ2-5): DTGVSQNPRHKITKRGQNVTFRCDPISEHNRLYWYRQTLGQGPEFLTYFQNEAQLEKSRLLSDRFSAERPKGSFSTLEIQRTEQGDSAMYLCASSPITRENHFGPGTRLLVL.